Below are 20 T cell receptor beta chains sequenced from a single sample in a study of blood T cell repertoires in COVID-19. Clones were read by immunoSEQ multiplex PCR, and TCRdb kept only the in-frame ones, dropping some. This sample yields about 370,000 clones, of which 85% to 90% are seen a single time; roughly 6.8% belongs to the top ten. The sample consisted of peripheral blood. Receptors originate from a man younger than 35 with active or convalescent COVID-19.

This CDR3 is CASSSDRAQTRGLYGYTF. DNA of the CDR3: TGTGCCAGCAGCAGTGACAGGGCCCAAACTCGAGGACTCTATGGCTACACCTTC. The gene calls are TRBV21-1 and TRBJ1-2; the table's D call of TRBD1 was not tested on the DNA. TRBV21-1 is a listed pseudogene. This CDR3 contains 18 residues.

The chain couples TRBV5-1 to TRBJ2-7; 9 bases align to TRBD1. The length of the CDR3 is 15 residues. J was trimmed by 4 bases and V by 4 bases; bases with no gene match: 9. CDR1 is SGHRS, CDR2 YFSETQ, per germline. The CDR3 loop reads CASSVSGTGRYEQYF. CDR3 DNA sequence: TGCGCCAGCAGCGTATCCGGGACAGGGCGATACGAGCAGTACTTC.

This sequence joins TRBV9 and TRBJ2-2; D is unclear. V was clipped by 4 bases and J by 3 bases, with 10 bases between them. The germline V gene has CDR1 SGDLS and CDR2 YYNGEE. This CDR3 comprises 14 residues. The CDR3 DNA sequence: TGTGCCAGCAGCTCAGACTCTTACACCGGGGAGCTGTTTTTT. It encodes CASSSDSYTGELFF.

V gene TRBV25-1 combines with J gene TRBJ1-4; the match to TRBD1 covers 7 bases. V trimming: 3 bases; J trimming: 6 bases; junction bases outside the gene matches: 7. The CDR3 is 15 residues long. Looked up from germline, CDR1 is MGHDK and CDR2 is SYGVNS. The CDR3 coding sequence is TGTGCCAGCAGTGACCTAACAGGGGTGTATGAAAAACTGTTTTTT. This gives the protein CASSDLTGVYEKLFF.

The chain joins TRBV9 to TRBJ1-2, with 9 bases fitting TRBD1. There are 15 residues in the CDR3. CDR1 and CDR2 from the germline V gene are SGDLS and YYNGEE. V lost 7 bases, J lost 4 bases, and 11 bases stayed unmatched. DNA of the CDR3: TGTGCCAGCCGTAAACCGGGACAGGGTGTCTATGGCTACACCTTC. It codes for CASRKPGQGVYGYTF.

This clone appeared a single time. Here the CDR3 reads CATSIELAGFYNEQFF. The CDR3 DNA reads TGTGCCACCAGCATAGAATTAGCGGGATTCTACAATGAGCAGTTCTTC. The rearrangement uses TRBV15 and TRBJ2-1, with 8 nucleotides matching TRBD2. The length of the CDR3 is 16 residues. J was trimmed by 3 bases and V by 4 bases; bases with no gene match: 8. Germline loops: CDR1 LNHNV, CDR2 YYDKDF (reference sequence).

The J gene is TRBJ2-7, the V gene TRBV28; TRBD1 agrees at 8 bases. CDR1 MDHEN and CDR2 SYDVKM come from the germline V gene. The CDR3 consists of 14 residues. Trimming at V came to 2 bases and at J to 4 bases, leaving 4 bases not matched to a gene. In DNA, the CDR3 is TGTGCCAGCAGTTTAAAACAGGGGGTTTACGAGCAGTACTTC. It yields the protein CASSLKQGVYEQYF.

The J gene is TRBJ2-5, the V gene TRBV4-3, with no clear D. Germline loops: CDR1 LGHNA, CDR2 YSLEER. V shed 4 bases and J shed 4 bases, with 10 bases lying between them. This CDR3 spans 13 amino acids. The CDR3 nucleotides read TGCGCCAGCAGCCTCAGACTTCGAGAGACCCAGTACTTC. It specifies CASSLRLRETQYF.

Only a few counts were recorded for this clone. Other DNA sequences in this specimen translate into the identical CDR3. This chain links TRBV5-1 with TRBJ2-1; TRBD1 matches at 7 bases. V lost 0 bases and J lost 3; bases outside the gene matches: 0. Germline assignment: CDR1 SGHRS and CDR2 YFSETQ. The CDR3 sequence is 14 residues long. In DNA, the CDR3 is TGCGCCAGCAGCTTGGGACAGGGCTACAATGAGCAGTTCTTC. It codes for CASSLGQGYNEQFF.

V is TRBV11-1 and J is TRBJ2-5; D is possibly TRBD1 (5 bases). CDR3 length: 14 residues. Germline CDR1 is SGHAT and CDR2 is FQDESV (reference sequence). V lost 0 bases and J 5 bases, leaving 10 bases between the germline ends. CDR3 sequence (DNA): TGTGCCAGCAGCTTAGCGGGGCCCCTGGAGACCCAGTACTTC. It yields the protein CASSLAGPLETQYF.

The V call is TRBV7-3, the J call TRBJ2-2; TRBD2 might be the D (5 bases). This CDR3 has 15 residues. V was cut by 6 bases and J by 9 bases, with 20 bases left in between. The germline V gene has CDR1 SGHTA and CDR2 FQGTGA. CDR3 nucleotide sequence: TGTGCCAGCAGTAATAAACTTATGGGAGCCCGGGAGCTGTTTTTT. It yields the protein CASSNKLMGARELFF.

The V and J genes are TRBV28 and TRBJ1-2; the D gene is possibly TRBD1 (6 bases). Trimming took 1 base from V and 6 from J, leaving 9 bases between them. This CDR3 has 13 residues. Germline V gene data show CDR1 as MDHEN and CDR2 as SYDVKM. CDR3 in DNA: TGTGCCAGCAGTTTATTGAGGGGGAATGGCTACACCTTC. Translated, it gives CASSLLRGNGYTF.

The chain combines TRBV6-5 with TRBJ1-1, with TRBD1 matching 7 bases. The CDR3 totals 14 residues. Looked up from germline, CDR1 is MNHEY and CDR2 is SVGAGI. Trimming cost V 6 bases and J 4 bases; bases outside gene matches: 8. The CDR3 DNA reads as TGTGCCAGCAGATCGACAGGGAGGACCACTGAAGCTTTCTTT. This sequence encodes CASRSTGRTTEAFF.

The chain recombines TRBV5-6 with TRBJ2-4; maybe TRBD2 (6 bases). V was shortened by 2 bases and J by 3 bases, with 12 bases between the two germline ends. The CDR3 has 15 amino acids. Germline values: CDR1 SGHDT, CDR2 YYEEEE. The CDR3 region has the DNA TGTGCCAGCAGCTTTTTGTCGGGGGACAAAAACATTCAGTACTTC. Translation gives CASSFLSGDKNIQYF.

This clone was recorded once. This chain joins TRBV6-2 or TRBV6-3 and TRBJ1-1; D perhaps matches TRBD1 (5 bases). Germline assignment: CDR1 MNHEY and CDR2 SVGEGT. V lost 5 bases to trimming and J lost 1 base, with 11 bases between them. The CDR3 is 14 residues long. CDR3 DNA sequence: TGTGCCAGCAGTGCCCGGGGGGGGAACACTGAAGCTTTCTTT. This translates into CASSARGGNTEAFF.

The gene calls are TRBV19 and TRBJ1-5; D uncertain. Germline CDR1 LNHDA, CDR2 SQIVND (reference sequence). Trimming took 3 bases from V and 5 from J, leaving 8 bases between them. CDR3 length: 13 residues. CDR3 region: CASSMRRDQPQHF. In DNA form, the CDR3 reads TGTGCCAGTAGTATGCGCCGGGATCAGCCCCAGCATTTT.

The J gene is TRBJ2-5, the V gene TRBV13, with D perhaps matching TRBD1 (6 bases). V lost 0 bases to trimming and J lost 0 bases, with 11 bases between them. Per germline, CDR1 PRHDT and CDR2 FYEKMQ (reference sequence). This CDR3 spans 16 amino acids. CDR3 protein: CASSLGGHQYQETQYF. CDR3 nucleotides: TGTGCCAGCAGCTTAGGGGGACACCAGTACCAAGAGACCCAGTACTTC.

This sequence joins TRBV4-3 and TRBJ2-1; D gene unclear. Germline V CDR1 and CDR2: LGHNA, YSLEER. The CDR3 runs 15 residues. Trimming took 2 bases from V and 0 from J, leaving 8 bases between them. The CDR3: CASSQSLSSYNEQFF. DNA of the CDR3: TGCGCCAGCAGCCAAAGTCTGAGCTCCTACAATGAGCAGTTCTTC.

The chain employs TRBV4-3 and TRBJ2-7; 11 nucleotides agree with TRBD2. Per germline, CDR1 LGHNA and CDR2 YSLEER. The CDR3 loop spans 17 amino acids. V was pared by 5 bases and J by 5 bases, with 14 bases of the junction left unmatched. In DNA, the CDR3 is TGCGCCAGCAGCAAATACCTAGCGGGAGGTCCCCAGGACGAGCAGTACTTC. This sequence encodes CASSKYLAGGPQDEQYF.

V gene TRBV28 combines with J gene TRBJ2-3; 8 nucleotides match TRBD1. Germline CDR1 is MDHEN and CDR2 is SYDVKM. Trimming cost V 3 bases and J 6 bases; bases outside gene matches: 5. This CDR3 region has 14 residues. CDR3 sequence reads: CASSFQGARDTQYF. CDR3 in DNA: TGTGCCAGCAGTTTTCAGGGGGCGAGGGATACGCAGTATTTT.